A single sample is the source of the 18 T cell receptor beta chains below, sequenced in a study of regulatory T cells in long-lasting Graves disease. Time point meaning: persistent/refractory GD, antithyroid drugs over 5 years with positive TRAb. RNA isolated from PBMCs was used to make the TCR library. Arm-PCR of CDR3 regions with iRepertoire HTBI primers generated TCR beta libraries. Each CDR3 protein gets one entry after TCRdb re-called the multiplex PCR reads with MiXCR. The data hold 650,000 to 700,000 distinct CDR3 sequences, with around 30% observed a single time. Sequences were derived from peripheral blood mononuclear cells (PBMCs), sampled when the disease was refractory, from a patient treated with antithyroid drugs. These TCRs come from a female donor with Graves disease.

The chain links TRBV7-6 to TRBJ1-1; no clear D gene. V was clipped by 7 bases and J by 7 bases, with 22 bases between them. Germline loops: CDR1 SGHVS, CDR2 FNYEAQ. The CDR3 contains 15 residues. CDR3 sequence: CASTPNPDSSYEAFF. CDR3 bases: TGTGCCAGCACCCCAAATCCGGATTCTTCGTATGAAGCTTTCTTT.

Many counts were recorded for this clonotype. One junction end disagrees with the germline gene, perhaps due to a read error. V and J are TRBV28 and TRBJ1-1; D might be TRBD1 (6 bases). Germline lookup yields CDR1 MDHEN and CDR2 SYDVKM. The CDR3 spans 13 residues. The CDR3 is CTSLRDNNTEAFF. The CDR3 nucleotides are TGTACCAGCCTCCGGGACAACAACACTGAAGCTTTCTTT.

The chain links TRBV5-6 to TRBJ1-4; possible D gene TRBD1, 5 bases. Trimming stripped 4 bases from V and 8 bases from J, with 21 bases between. This CDR3 has 16 amino acids. Germline V gene sequence: CDR1 SGHDT, CDR2 YYEEEE. CDR3 in amino acids: CASSRYGAGTSEKLFF. In nucleotides, the CDR3 is TGTGCCAGCAGCCGTTACGGTGCAGGGACCTCCGAAAAACTGTTTTTT.

The chain carries TRBV4-1 and TRBJ1-4; tentatively, D is TRBD1 (5 bases). The CDR3 runs to 16 residues. The germline CDR1 and CDR2 sequences are MGHRA and YSYEKL. Trimming stripped 4 bases from V and 3 bases from J, with 15 bases between. For the CDR3, the DNA is TGCGCCAGCAGCCCCTTCCCGGGACGGCCTAATGAAAAACTGTTTTTT. The encoded protein is CASSPFPGRPNEKLFF.

The chain's CDR3 is CASSSSWQGAGELFF. The CDR3 region has the DNA TGTGCCAGCAGCTCCAGTTGGCAGGGTGCCGGGGAGCTGTTTTTT. This chain uses TRBV7-9 with TRBJ2-2; weak D call: TRBD1 (5 bases). The CDR3 length is 15 residues. Germline-derived CDR1 and CDR2 are SEHNR and FQNEAQ (reference sequence). V shed 4 bases and J shed 6 bases, with 15 bases lying between them.

This clonotype was found many times. This sequence joins TRBV15 and TRBJ2-5, with TRBD1 identical over 8 bases. The germline CDR1 and CDR2 sequences are LNHNV and YYDKDF (reference sequence). The CDR3 extends over 17 amino acids. J gave up 5 bases and V 0 bases, and 11 bases lay outside the gene matches. CDR3 in amino acids: CATSRDSRQGSEETQYF. The CDR3 bases are TGTGCCACCAGCAGAGATTCGCGACAGGGGTCGGAGGAGACCCAGTACTTC.

The V and J genes are TRBV7-9 and TRBJ1-1, with TRBD1 matching over 7 bases. The germline V gene has CDR1 SEHNR and CDR2 FQNEAQ (reference sequence). The CDR3 sequence is 12 residues long. Unmatched junction bases numbered 4, after V lost 6 bases and J lost 6 bases. CDR3 sequence: CASRMGTAEAFF. The CDR3 DNA reads as TGTGCCAGCAGGATGGGGACAGCTGAAGCTTTCTTT.

Only a few counts were recorded for this clonotype. This sequence joins TRBV27 and TRBJ1-4; tentative D call: TRBD1 (5 bases). V was trimmed by 4 bases and J by 2 bases, leaving 14 bases between them. The CDR3 contains 16 residues. CDR1 is MNHEY, CDR2 SMNVEV, per germline (reference sequence). CDR3 protein: CASSYGGGPTNEKLFF. The DNA for the CDR3 is TGTGCCAGCAGTTACGGGGGGGGTCCGACTAATGAAAAACTGTTTTTT.

This clonotype was seen many times. This chain connects TRBV28 to TRBJ1-6, with D possibly being TRBD1 (5 bases). Trimming removed 4 bases at V and 6 bases at J, with 22 bases between. The CDR3 length is 18 residues. CDR1 MDHEN and CDR2 SYDVKM come from the germline V gene. The CDR3 region has the DNA TGTGCCAGCAGTTCCCGAGGGCGTGACAGCTCTGTTAATTCACCCCTCCACTTT. Its translation: CASSSRGRDSSVNSPLHF.

The J gene is TRBJ1-1, the V gene TRBV25-1; 7 bases are a match to TRBD1. V dropped 4 bases and J dropped 0; count of bases not matched to a gene: 11. Germline values: CDR1 MGHDK, CDR2 SYGVNS. CDR3 length equals 17 residues. CDR3 sequence reads: CASSGKDRDGMNTEAFF. The DNA of the CDR3 is TGTGCCAGCAGTGGGAAAGACAGGGACGGGATGAACACTGAAGCTTTCTTT.

The chain uses TRBV19 and TRBJ1-5; 9 bases map to TRBD1. V shed 5 bases, J shed 4 bases, and the junction held 9 bases outside the gene matches. This CDR3 spans 16 amino acids. Germline-derived CDR1 and CDR2 are LNHDA and SQIVND (reference sequence). CDR3 region: CASSPQGAGGNQPQHF. The CDR3 coding sequence is TGTGCCAGTAGTCCACAGGGGGCGGGTGGGAATCAGCCCCAGCATTTT.

The chain is built from TRBV11-2 and TRBJ2-1, with D tentatively TRBD2 (6 bases). The V gene's germline CDR1 is SGHAT and CDR2 FQNNGV. V lost 1 base to trimming and J lost 5 bases, with 15 bases between them. This CDR3 region has 16 residues. The CDR3 sequence is CASSLVRGGLDNEQFF. CDR3 coding DNA: TGTGCCAGCAGCTTAGTAAGAGGAGGGTTGGACAATGAGCAGTTCTTC.

The chain carries TRBV19 and TRBJ1-5, with D possibly matching TRBD1 (5 bases). The CDR3 covers 14 residues. The germline gives CDR1 LNHDA, CDR2 SQIVND (reference sequence). V shed 7 bases and J shed 3 bases, with 13 bases lying between them. CDR3: CASKWGDDNQPQHF. The CDR3 nucleotides are TGTGCCAGTAAGTGGGGGGATGACAATCAGCCCCAGCATTTT.

The rearrangement uses TRBV30 and TRBJ1-1; D is ambiguous. Trimming removed 2 bases at V and 8 bases at J, with 9 bases between. The germline V gene has CDR1 GTSNPN and CDR2 SVGIG (reference sequence). The CDR3 runs 11 residues. CDR3 sequence (DNA): TGTGCCTGGAGTCCCCTCCGAGAAGCTTTCTTT. This codes for CAWSPLREAFF.

This clonotype was seen ten or more times. The chain employs TRBV6-1 and TRBJ2-2; no reliable D call. The CDR3 contains 15 residues. The ends were cut back, 8 bases at V and 1 base at J, with 14 bases in the middle. The germline V gene has CDR1 MNHNS and CDR2 SASEGT. CDR3 bases: TGTGCCAGCCAGTCTCACCAAAAGAACACCGGGGAGCTGTTTTTT. It is translated as CASQSHQKNTGELFF.

Turning to this clonotype: At one of its ends the junction is not consistent with the germline gene, which may arise from a read error. The rearrangement uses TRBV6-1 and TRBJ2-7, with 8 nucleotides matching TRBD2. Germline V gene data show CDR1 as MNHNS and CDR2 as SASEGT. The CDR3 extends over 14 amino acids. CDR3: CASREAGAAHEQYF. The CDR3 DNA is TGTGCCAGCAGAGAAGCGGGAGCGGCCCACGAGCAGTACTTC.

This clonotype was seen a handful of times. The V and J genes are TRBV20-1 and TRBJ1-2; possibly TRBD1 for D (6 bases). Germline V gives CDR1 DFQATT, CDR2 SNEGSKA (reference sequence). V was shortened by 4 bases and J by 7 bases, with 13 bases between the two germline ends. The CDR3 extends over 12 amino acids. CDR3 sequence: CSATTGLSGYTF. The DNA of the CDR3 is TGCAGTGCTACCACAGGGTTGTCTGGCTACACCTTC.

The rearrangement joins TRBV12-3 or TRBV12-4 to TRBJ1-1, with unresolved D. V gave up 6 bases and J gave up 3 bases, with 14 bases separating them. This CDR3 comprises 14 residues. This chain's CDR3 is CASSPVSGDTEAFF. CDR3 sequence (DNA): TGTGCCAGCAGCCCCGTAAGCGGGGACACTGAAGCTTTCTTT.